The 8 T cell receptor beta chains given below trace back to one sample, sequenced in a study of long-term antiretroviral therapy in people with HIV. Samples were assayed with immunoSEQ v3.0 at survey level. Clones were read by immunoSEQ multiplex PCR, and TCRdb kept only the in-frame ones, dropping some. The sample includes about 28,000 clones, more than 85% of them seen just once. The starting material was unsorted PBMCs, obtained 2 years after starting antiretroviral therapy. Receptors originate from a man aged 45-65 years with HIV.

This chain links TRBV28 with TRBJ1-6; tentatively, D is TRBD1 (5 bases). The germline V and J ends were trimmed by 7 bases and 10 bases, with 14 bases remaining between them. The CDR3 extends over 13 amino acids. Germline V lookup: CDR1 MDHEN, CDR2 SYDVKM. The CDR3 spells CASIPNGDSPLHF. CDR3 nucleotide sequence: TGTGCCAGCATCCCAAACGGGGACTCACCCCTCCACTTT.

The CDR3 spells CASSGHSTDTQYF. CDR3 nucleotide sequence: TGTGCCAGCTCCGGTCATAGCACAGATACGCAGTATTTT. The chain joins TRBV19 to TRBJ2-3; D gene unclear. The CDR3 totals 13 residues. Germline V gene sequence: CDR1 LNHDA, CDR2 SQIVND (reference sequence). Trimming left V 9 bases short and J 0 bases short, with 10 bases between.

V and J are TRBV10-3 and TRBJ1-6; TRBD1 agrees at 8 bases. Per the germline V gene, CDR1 is ENHRY and CDR2 is SYGVKD. This CDR3 region has 16 residues. J gave up 11 bases and V 9 bases, and 18 bases lay outside the gene matches. The chain's CDR3 is CAMRPGGSGSDTPLHF. CDR3 coding DNA: TGTGCCATGAGACCAGGGGGCTCGGGTTCGGACACACCCCTCCACTTT.

The CDR3 bases are TGTGCCAGCAGCCCAAGAAGGAATCAGCCCCAGCATTTT. Amino acid sequence: CASSPRRNQPQHF. The rearrangement uses TRBV27 and TRBJ1-5; D call uncertain. Germline CDR1 is MNHEY and CDR2 is SMNVEV (reference sequence). This CDR3 is built from 13 residues. Trimming took off 6 bases at V and 4 bases at J, with 10 bases between the two ends.

This chain joins TRBV15 and TRBJ2-7, with a possible D match to TRBD1 (5 bases). This CDR3 comprises 13 residues. Germline V CDR1 and CDR2: LNHNV, YYDKDF (reference sequence). V was trimmed by 5 bases and J by 7 bases, leaving 15 bases between them. CDR3 in DNA: TGTGCCACCAGCCTAGGACAAGAAGGAGAGCAGTACTTC. Residues: CATSLGQEGEQYF.

This clone was counted a few times. The V call is TRBV10-3, the J call TRBJ1-5; tentatively, D is TRBD1 (6 bases). This CDR3 region has 13 residues. V gave up 7 bases and J gave up 3 bases, with 10 bases separating them. The V gene's germline CDR1 is ENHRY and CDR2 SYGVKD. The CDR3 loop is CAITTGPNQPQHF. CDR3 DNA sequence: TGTGCCATCACGACAGGTCCCAATCAGCCCCAGCATTTT.

A single count supports this clone. The chain links TRBV5-4 to TRBJ1-1, with 7 bases aligning to TRBD1. The CDR3 length is 13 residues. V lost 4 bases, J lost 10 bases, and 10 bases stayed unmatched. Germline V gives CDR1 SGHNT, CDR2 YYREEE (reference sequence). DNA for the CDR3: TGTGCCAGCAGCGCCCGACAGGGCGGAGGAGCTTTCTTT. It is translated as CASSARQGGGAFF.

This chain joins TRBV4-3 and TRBJ2-3; D possibly matches TRBD1 or TRBD2 (5 bases each). The germline gives CDR1 LGHNA, CDR2 YSLEER. This CDR3 spans 15 amino acids. V was shortened by 4 bases and J by 4 bases, with 15 bases between the two germline ends. This chain's CDR3 is CASSRTPGRADTQYF. CDR3 bases: TGCGCCAGCAGCCGAACCCCGGGGCGGGCAGATACGCAGTATTTT.